Included here is one T cell receptor (beta chain) sequence, with context. Its matching antigen is unknown. As for time point: newly diagnosed GD, antithyroid drugs for less than 3 months. Scientists built the TCR library using RNA that was extracted from PBMCs. Library construction for TCR beta used iRepertoire HTBI primers and Arm-PCR of CDR3 regions. Each CDR3 protein is one row after TCRdb ran MiXCR on the multiplex PCR reads. The sample carries 450,000 to 500,000 distinct CDR3 sequences, about a sixth recorded once. CDR3 size: 21 residues. The V and J ends lost 2 bases and 5 bases, in that order; junction bases with no gene match: 24. Per the germline V gene, CDR1 is MDHEN and CDR2 is SYDVKM. This entry belongs to a study of regulatory T cells in long-lasting Graves disease. Study-wide context: Graves' patients (newly diagnosed) had been on antithyroid drugs under 3 months. Study-wide findings and caveats: Under persistent disease, TRBV28, TRBJ1-2 and TRBJ2-5 were used preferentially. What was studied was peripheral blood only, and not thyroid tissue.

The data were also submitted as part of a second study, on T cells in Graves' hyperthyroidism and ophthalmopathy. That report adds: Thyroid ultrasound, orbital computed tomography, clinical symptoms, and serum thyroxine and TRAb underpinned diagnoses.

The clonotype originates from a man aged 35 to 55 with Graves disease. Sample: peripheral blood mononuclear cells (PBMCs), taken at new diagnosis, from a patient treated with antithyroid drugs. The J gene is TRBJ2-7, the V gene TRBV28; 10 bases agree with TRBD2. The CDR3 region is CASSLGLAGAGRVGLTHEQYF. CDR3 bases: TGTGCCAGCAGTTTAGGGCTAGCGGGAGCAGGGCGCGTGGGGCTTACCCACGAGCAGTACTTC.